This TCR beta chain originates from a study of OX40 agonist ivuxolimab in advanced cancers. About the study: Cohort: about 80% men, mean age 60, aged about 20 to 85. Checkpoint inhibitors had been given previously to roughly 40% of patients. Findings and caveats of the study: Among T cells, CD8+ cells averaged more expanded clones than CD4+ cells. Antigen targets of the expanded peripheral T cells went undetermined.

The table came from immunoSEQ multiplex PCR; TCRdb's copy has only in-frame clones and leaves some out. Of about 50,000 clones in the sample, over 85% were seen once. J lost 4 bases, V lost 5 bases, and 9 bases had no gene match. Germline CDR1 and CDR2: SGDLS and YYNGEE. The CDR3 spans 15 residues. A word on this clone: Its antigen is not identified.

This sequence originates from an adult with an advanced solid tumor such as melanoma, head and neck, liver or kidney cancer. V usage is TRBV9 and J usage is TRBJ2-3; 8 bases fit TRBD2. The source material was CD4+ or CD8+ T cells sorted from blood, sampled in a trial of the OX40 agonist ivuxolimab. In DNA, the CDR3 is TGTGCCAGCAGGGGAAGCGGGAGTGGGGCAGATACGCAGTATTTT. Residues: CASRGSGSGADTQYF.